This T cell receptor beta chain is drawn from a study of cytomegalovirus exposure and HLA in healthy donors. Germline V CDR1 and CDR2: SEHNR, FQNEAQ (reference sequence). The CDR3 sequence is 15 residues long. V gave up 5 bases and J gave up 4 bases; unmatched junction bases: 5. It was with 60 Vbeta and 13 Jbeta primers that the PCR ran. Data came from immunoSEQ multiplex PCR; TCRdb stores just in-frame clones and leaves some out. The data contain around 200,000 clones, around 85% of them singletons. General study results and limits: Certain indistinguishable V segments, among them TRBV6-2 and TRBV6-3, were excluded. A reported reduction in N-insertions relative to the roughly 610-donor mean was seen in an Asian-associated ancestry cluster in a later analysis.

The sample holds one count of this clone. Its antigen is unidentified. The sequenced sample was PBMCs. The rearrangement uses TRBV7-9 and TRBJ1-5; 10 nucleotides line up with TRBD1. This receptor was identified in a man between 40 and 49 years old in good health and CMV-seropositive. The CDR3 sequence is CASSGPGQGNQPQHF. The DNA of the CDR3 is TGTGCCAGCAGCGGTCCGGGACAGGGGAATCAGCCCCAGCATTTT.